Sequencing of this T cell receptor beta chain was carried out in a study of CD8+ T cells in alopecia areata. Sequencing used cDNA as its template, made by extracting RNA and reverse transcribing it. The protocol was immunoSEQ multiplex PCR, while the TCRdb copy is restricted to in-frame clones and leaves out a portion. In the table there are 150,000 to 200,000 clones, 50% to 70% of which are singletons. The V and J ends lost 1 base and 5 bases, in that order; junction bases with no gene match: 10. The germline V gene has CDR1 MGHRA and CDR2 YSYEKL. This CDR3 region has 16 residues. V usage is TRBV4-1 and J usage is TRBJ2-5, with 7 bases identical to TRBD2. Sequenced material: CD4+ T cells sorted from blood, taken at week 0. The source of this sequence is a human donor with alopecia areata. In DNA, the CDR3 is TGCGCCAGCAGCCAAGTTGGGCTAGCGGTGAGGGAGACCCAGTACTTC. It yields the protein CASSQVGLAVRETQYF.